The sequence of this TCR beta chain was determined in a study of T cell changes during pregnancy in multiple sclerosis. Produced via immunoSEQ multiplex PCR; TCRdb's table is partial and in-frame only. The repertoire holds about 120,000 clones, with approximately 94% as singletons. This sample comprised peripheral blood, obtained before pregnancy. The receptor was derived from a female donor with multiple sclerosis, enrolled in a pregnancy study.

The CDR3 sequence: CASSPSGGAYTEAFF. CDR3 bases: TGTGCCAGCTCACCATCGGGGGGCGCCTACACTGAAGCTTTCTTT. The V gene is TRBV18, the J gene TRBJ1-1, with D perhaps TRBD1 (6 bases). The germline V gene encodes CDR1 KGHSH and CDR2 LQKENI. This CDR3 contains 15 residues. The V end lost 2 bases, the J end lost 3 bases, and 13 bases lay between the germline ends.